One and the same sample provided the 8 T cell receptor beta chains below, sequenced in a study of cytomegalovirus exposure and HLA in healthy donors. Primers for the PCR totalled 60 Vbeta and 13 Jbeta. The assay was immunoSEQ multiplex PCR, and TCRdb's table has in-frame clones only and misses some. Here the sample spans some 130,000 clones, roughly 80% being singletons. Sequencing was performed on PBMCs. The receptors were gathered from a man aged 30 to 39 in good health and CMV-seronegative.

The genes are TRBV10-1 and TRBJ2-1, with TRBD2 as a possible D gene (5 bases). Trimming shortened V by 6 bases and J by 15 bases, and 12 bases separated the two germline ends. The CDR3 spans 10 residues. Germline CDR1 WNHNN, CDR2 SYGVQD (reference sequence). CDR3 bases: TGCGCCAGCAGGGACTGGCGTAGGTTCTTC. Residues: CASRDWRRFF.

The CDR3 DNA sequence: TGTGCCAGCAGTGAAGAGGAGGGAGGGCCAGGCGAGCAGTACTTC. Its protein product is CASSEEEGGPGEQYF. The V gene is TRBV6-1, the J gene TRBJ2-7, with TRBD2 matching 7 bases. Germline V lookup: CDR1 MNHNS, CDR2 SASEGT. V lost 1 base, J lost 6 bases, and 9 bases stayed unmatched. The CDR3 runs 15 residues.

This chain connects TRBV5-6 to TRBJ2-7, with TRBD2 matching over 13 bases. CDR3 length: 14 residues. Looked up from germline, CDR1 is SGHDT and CDR2 is YYEEEE. V was clipped by 7 bases and J by 6 bases; unmatched bases: 7. CDR3: CASLGLAGSSEQYF. CDR3 coding DNA: TGTGCCAGCTTGGGACTAGCGGGATCATCCGAGCAGTACTTC.

This rearrangement joins TRBV28 to TRBJ2-7; 10 bases are a match to TRBD2. The germline CDR1 and CDR2 sequences are MDHEN and SYDVKM. The length of the CDR3 is 15 residues. V lost 3 bases to trimming and J lost 5 bases; unmatched junction nucleotides: 7. CDR3: CASSFPLAGSHEQYF. DNA of the CDR3: TGTGCCAGCAGTTTCCCACTAGCGGGATCCCACGAGCAGTACTTC. The full variable domain, in which reference TRBV28 and TRBJ2-7 provide the parts outside the CDR3, is DVKVTQSSRYLVKRTGEKVFLECVQDMDHENMFWYRQDPGLGLRLIYFSYDVKMKEKGDIPEGYSVSREKKERFSLILESASTNQTSMYLCASSFPLAGSHEQYFGPGTRLTVT.

This chain joins TRBV19 and TRBJ1-1, with D tentatively TRBD1 (5 bases). Germline V gene sequence: CDR1 LNHDA, CDR2 SQIVND (reference sequence). The CDR3 has 11 residues. Trimming took 11 bases from V and 5 from J, leaving 12 bases between them. The CDR3 reads CALGGGTEAFF. CDR3 in DNA: TGTGCCCTGGGGGGGGGAACTGAAGCTTTCTTT.

This CDR3 is CASSRSGGARNYGYTF. In nucleotides, the CDR3 is TGTGCCAGCAGCCGCAGCGGGGGGGCCCGTAACTATGGCTACACCTTC. The chain employs TRBV5-6 and TRBJ1-2; possibly TRBD1 for D (6 bases). Germline lookup yields CDR1 SGHDT and CDR2 YYEEEE. V dropped 4 bases and J dropped 1 base, with 17 bases sitting between them. There are 16 residues in the CDR3.

The chain couples TRBV18 to TRBJ2-7; TRBD1 matches at 9 bases. This CDR3 comprises 15 residues. The germline gives CDR1 KGHSH, CDR2 LQKENI. V lost 2 bases, J lost 0 bases, and 2 bases stayed unmatched. The CDR3 DNA reads as TGTGCCAGCTCACCAGGGACAGGGTACTCCTACGAGCAGTACTTC. The encoded protein is CASSPGTGYSYEQYF.

The chain links TRBV11-3 to TRBJ2-1; D is unclear. V lost 0 bases to trimming and J lost 8 bases, with 5 bases between them. This CDR3 is 12 amino acids long. Germline lookup yields CDR1 SGHNT and CDR2 YENEEA. CDR3 region: CASSLDSHEQFF. The CDR3 DNA is TGTGCCAGCAGCTTAGATAGTCATGAGCAGTTCTTC. Using reference TRBV11-3 and TRBJ2-1 for the parts outside the CDR3, the full variable domain is EAGVVQSPRYKIIEKKQPVAFWCNPISGHNTLYWYLQNLGQGPELLIRYENEEAVDDSQLPKDRFSAERLKGVDSTLKIQPAELGDSAVYLCASSLDSHEQFFGPGTRLTVL.